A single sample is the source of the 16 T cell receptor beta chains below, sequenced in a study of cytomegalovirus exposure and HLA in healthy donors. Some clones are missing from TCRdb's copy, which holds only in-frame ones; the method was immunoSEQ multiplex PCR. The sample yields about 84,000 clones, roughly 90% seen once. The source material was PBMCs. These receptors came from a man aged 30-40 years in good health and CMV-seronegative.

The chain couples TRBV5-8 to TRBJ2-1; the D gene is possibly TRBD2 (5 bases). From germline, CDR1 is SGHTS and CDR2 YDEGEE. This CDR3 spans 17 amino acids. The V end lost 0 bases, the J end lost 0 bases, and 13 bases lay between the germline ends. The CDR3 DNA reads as TGTGCCAGCAGCTTGGGAAGTGGAGGAAACTCCTACAATGAGCAGTTCTTC. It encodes CASSLGSGGNSYNEQFF.

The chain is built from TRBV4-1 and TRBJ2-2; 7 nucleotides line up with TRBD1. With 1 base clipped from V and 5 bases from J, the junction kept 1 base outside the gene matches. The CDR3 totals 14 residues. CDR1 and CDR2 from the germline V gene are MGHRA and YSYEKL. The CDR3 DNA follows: TGCGCCAGCAGCCAAGGACAGGGAACCGGGGAGCTGTTTTTT. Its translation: CASSQGQGTGELFF.

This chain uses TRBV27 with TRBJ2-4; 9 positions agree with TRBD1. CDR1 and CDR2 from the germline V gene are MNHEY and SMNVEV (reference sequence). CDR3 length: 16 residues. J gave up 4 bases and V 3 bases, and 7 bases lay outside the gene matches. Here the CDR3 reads CASSFIPGTGKNIQYF. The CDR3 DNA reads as TGTGCCAGCAGTTTTATACCCGGGACAGGGAAAAACATTCAGTACTTC.

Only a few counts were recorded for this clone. Here the CDR3 DNA reads TGCGCCAGCACCGAAACTAGCTACGAGCAGTACTTC. Its translation is CASTETSYEQYF. The chain employs TRBV10-2 and TRBJ2-7; perhaps TRBD2 as D (5 bases). This CDR3 is 12 amino acids long. The germline gives CDR1 WSHSY, CDR2 SAAADI. Trimming left V 7 bases short and J 3 bases short, with 10 bases between.

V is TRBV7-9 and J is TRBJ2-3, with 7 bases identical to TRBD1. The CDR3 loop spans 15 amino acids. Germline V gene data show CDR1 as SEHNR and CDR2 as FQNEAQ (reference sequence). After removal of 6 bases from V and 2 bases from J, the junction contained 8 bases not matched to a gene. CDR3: CASSRGPLSTDTQYF. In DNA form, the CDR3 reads TGTGCCAGCAGTAGGGGGCCTTTATCCACAGATACGCAGTATTTT.

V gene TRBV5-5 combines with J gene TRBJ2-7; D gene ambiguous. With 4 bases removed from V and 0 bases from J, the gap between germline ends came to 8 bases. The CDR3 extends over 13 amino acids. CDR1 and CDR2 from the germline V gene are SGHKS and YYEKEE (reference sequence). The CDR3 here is CASSASHSYEQYF. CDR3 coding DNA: TGTGCCAGCAGCGCCTCACACTCCTACGAGCAGTACTTC.

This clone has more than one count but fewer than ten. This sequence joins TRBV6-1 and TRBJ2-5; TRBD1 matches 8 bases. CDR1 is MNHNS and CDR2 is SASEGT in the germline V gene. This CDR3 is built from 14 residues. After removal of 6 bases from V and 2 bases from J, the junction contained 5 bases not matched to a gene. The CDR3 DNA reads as TGTGCCAGCAGGTCGACAGGGGTACAAGAGACCCAGTACTTC. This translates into CASRSTGVQETQYF.

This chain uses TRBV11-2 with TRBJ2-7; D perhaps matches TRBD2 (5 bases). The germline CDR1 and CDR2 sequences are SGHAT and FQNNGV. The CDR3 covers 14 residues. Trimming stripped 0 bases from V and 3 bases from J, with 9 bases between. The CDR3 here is CASSLDYGIYEQYF. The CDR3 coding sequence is TGTGCCAGCAGCTTAGATTACGGGATCTACGAGCAGTACTTC. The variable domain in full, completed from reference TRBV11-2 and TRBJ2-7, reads EAGVAQSPRYKIIEKRQSVAFWCNPISGHATLYWYQQILGQGPKLLIQFQNNGVVDDSQLPKDRFSAERLKGVDSTLKIQPAKLEDSAVYLCASSLDYGIYEQYFGPGTRLTVT.

Here the CDR3 DNA reads TGTGCCAGCAGTTTATCGTACAATCGGTGGTTCACGAGGGGGGAGCAGTACTTC. Amino acids: CASSLSYNRWFTRGEQYF. The chain couples TRBV28 to TRBJ2-7; a possible D gene is TRBD1 (6 bases). Trimming removed 1 base from V and 7 bases from J, with 26 bases in between. Germline V gene lookup returns CDR1 MDHEN and CDR2 SYDVKM. This CDR3 spans 18 amino acids.

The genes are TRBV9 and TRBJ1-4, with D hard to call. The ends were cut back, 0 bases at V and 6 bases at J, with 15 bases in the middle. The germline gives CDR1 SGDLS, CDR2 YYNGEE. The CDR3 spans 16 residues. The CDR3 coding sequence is TGTGCCAGCAGCGTAGGGTTGGCCGGGGAGGATGAAAAACTGTTTTTT. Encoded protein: CASSVGLAGEDEKLFF.

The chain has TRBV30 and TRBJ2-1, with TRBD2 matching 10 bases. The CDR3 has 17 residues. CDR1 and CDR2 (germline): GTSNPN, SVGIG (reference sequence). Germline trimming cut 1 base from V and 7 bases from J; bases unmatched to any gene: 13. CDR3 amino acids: CAWSEFGSGRVGNEQFF. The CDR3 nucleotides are TGTGCCTGGAGTGAGTTCGGGAGCGGGAGGGTGGGAAATGAGCAGTTCTTC.

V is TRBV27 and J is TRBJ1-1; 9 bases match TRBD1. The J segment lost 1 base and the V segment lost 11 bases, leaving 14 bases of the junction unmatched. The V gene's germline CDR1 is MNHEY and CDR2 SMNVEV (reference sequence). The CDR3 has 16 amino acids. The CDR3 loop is CAESLGQGRKNTEAFF. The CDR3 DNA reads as TGTGCCGAAAGCCTGGGACAGGGACGAAAGAACACTGAAGCTTTCTTT.

The CDR3 DNA reads TGTGCCAGCAGCGAGGGACGGCTAGCGGGAAGCTACAATGAGCAGTTCTTC. Its protein product is CASSEGRLAGSYNEQFF. V is TRBV9 and J is TRBJ2-1; 9 nucleotides match TRBD2. After removal of 3 bases from V and 3 bases from J, the junction contained 10 bases not matched to a gene. CDR1 SGDLS and CDR2 YYNGEE come from the germline V gene. CDR3 length: 17 amino acids.

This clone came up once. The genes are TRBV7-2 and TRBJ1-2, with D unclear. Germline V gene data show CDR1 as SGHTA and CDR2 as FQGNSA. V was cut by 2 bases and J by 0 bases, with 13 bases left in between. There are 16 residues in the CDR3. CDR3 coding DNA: TGTGCCAGCAGCTTAATTCCATCCCTAACTAACTATGGCTACACCTTC. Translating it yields CASSLIPSLTNYGYTF.

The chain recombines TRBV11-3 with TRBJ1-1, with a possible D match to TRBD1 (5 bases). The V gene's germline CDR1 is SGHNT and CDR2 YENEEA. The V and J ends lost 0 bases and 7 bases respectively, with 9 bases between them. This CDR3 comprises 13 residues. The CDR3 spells CASSLDPQGEAFF. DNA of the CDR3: TGTGCCAGCAGCTTAGATCCGCAGGGTGAAGCTTTCTTT.

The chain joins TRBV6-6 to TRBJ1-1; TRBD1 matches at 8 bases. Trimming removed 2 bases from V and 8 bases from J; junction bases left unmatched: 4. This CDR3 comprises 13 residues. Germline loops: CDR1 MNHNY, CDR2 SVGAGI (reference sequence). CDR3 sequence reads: CASSYPDREEAFF. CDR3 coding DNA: TGTGCCAGCAGTTACCCGGACAGGGAAGAAGCTTTCTTT.